Listed below are T cell receptor beta chains from one sample, sequenced in a study of T-cell memory formation after mild COVID-19. TCRdb called the 5' RACE reads again in MiXCR, with one record for every CDR3 protein. The data hold around 310,000 distinct CDR3 sequences, with approximately 16% observed a single time. The source material was PBMCs or a T cell subset sorted from them (not recorded which). The receptors originated from a young man who had mild COVID-19 (a few samples of this study predate the infection). Cell type and time point are not known. Each CDR3 is given without its conserved first and last residue. The order of the fields is V gene, clone size, CDR3 protein. Size is stated for part of the rows, as once, few or many counts, or as a class when the clone is expanded.

TRBV10-2	few	ASRPGQGRSGANVLT
TRBV12-3/TRBV12-4	few	ASAGQGTGELF
TRBV19	NA	ASSTQTNTEAF
TRBV4-3	NA	ASSQGVTGLSNEQF
TRBV9	few	ASSVDRQGGYNEQF
TRBV18	NA	ASSPSSSYNEQF
TRBV4-1	NA	ASSQDPDRVDYEQY
TRBV20-1	few	RGVAGATDTQY
TRBV7-2	many	ASSLAYLRSGANVLT
TRBV4-3	few	ASSQGVGQGSEKLF
TRBV19	few	ASSMAASSYNSPLH
TRBV20-1	NA	SASALAKNIQY
TRBV2	NA	ASSVTSGPDTQY
TRBV4-3	NA	ASSQDFRTESSEKLF
TRBV6-1	few	ASRLVFNTGELF
TRBV4-3	NA	ASSQDRGHLNAYEQY
TRBV20-1	few	SALVGGGYGYT
TRBV2	once	ASSEGLDNEQF
TRBV7-3	NA	ASSSGSTGTEAF
TRBV20-1	NA	SARPGHSSYEQY
TRBV20-1	NA	SAKTGTEGSPLH
TRBV5-1	many	ASRALPGQGRTDTQY
TRBV5-1	NA	ASSVGALDTQY
TRBV2	few	ASSEGAYTQY
TRBV9	NA	ASSVGGNTDTQY
TRBV4-2	NA	ASSHGASGEETQY
TRBV6-2/TRBV6-3	NA	ASSYGPGAF
TRBV6-4	few	ASSDVFRQGSQWSYGYT
TRBV28	few	ASRPVWENTGELF
TRBV7-9	few	ASSSDRGPDTQY
TRBV18	NA	ASSPFAQETQY
TRBV4-1	NA	ASSPQGAWDGVGTQY
TRBV7-6	few	ASSRVPGDTQY
TRBV7-9	NA	ASSSTDSTNYGYT
TRBV20-1	NA	SADDPGLADNEQF
TRBV19	NA	ASSIRQDVGGSYGQY
TRBV5-1	many	ASTRQTATDTGELF
TRBV13	NA	ASSPRAFVGETQY
TRBV7-9	NA	ASSLGQGTYGYT
TRBV5-1	few	ASSDQTGAYEQY
TRBV6-5	NA	ASSFRMNTEAF
TRBV20-1	NA	SASPRLDEQY
TRBV5-6	few	ASTLGQSYNEQF
TRBV5-5	NA	ASSLEYSISYEQY
TRBV12-3/TRBV12-4	few	ASTRTSGGNEQF